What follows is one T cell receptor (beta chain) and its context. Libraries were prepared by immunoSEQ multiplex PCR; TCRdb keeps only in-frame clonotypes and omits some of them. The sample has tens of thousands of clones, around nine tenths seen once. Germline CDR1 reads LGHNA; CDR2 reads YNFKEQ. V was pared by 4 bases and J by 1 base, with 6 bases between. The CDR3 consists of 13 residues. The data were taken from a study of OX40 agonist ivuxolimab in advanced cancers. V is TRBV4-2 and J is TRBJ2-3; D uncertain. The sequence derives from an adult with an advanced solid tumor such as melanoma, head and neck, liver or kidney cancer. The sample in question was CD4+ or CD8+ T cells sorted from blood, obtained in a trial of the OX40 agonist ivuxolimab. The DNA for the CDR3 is TGTGCCAGCAGCCCCACTGGCACAGATACGCAGTATTTT. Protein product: CASSPTGTDTQYF.